Each of the 29 T cell receptor beta chains below was sequenced from the same sample in a study of T cell responses to AZD1222 COVID-19 vaccine. TCRdb keeps only in-frame clones here, not all; method: immunoSEQ multiplex PCR. The table has 85,000 to 120,000 clones, 84% seen once. The material was peripheral blood, obtained on day 0 of AZD1222 vaccination. The receptors were sampled from an adult in good health.

The V and J genes are TRBV24-1 and TRBJ1-2; D possibly corresponds to TRBD1 (5 bases). CDR1 is KGHDR and CDR2 is SFDVKD in the germline V gene. V dropped 4 bases and J dropped 4 bases, with 15 bases sitting between them. The CDR3 length is 15 residues. CDR3 in DNA: TGTGCCACCAGTGACACCAGGGATTATGGCTATGGCTACACCTTC. It specifies CATSDTRDYGYGYTF.

The chain couples TRBV12-3 or TRBV12-4 to TRBJ2-5, with a tentative D call TRBD2 (5 bases). The V gene lost 2 bases and the J gene lost 7 bases, with 11 bases spanning the gap. The CDR3 has 13 residues. For the CDR3, the DNA is TGTGCCAGCAGTTTATTGGCCGGGGTGACCCAGTACTTC. Its protein is CASSLLAGVTQYF.

This clone was detected only once. The rearrangement links TRBV29-1 to TRBJ1-1, with TRBD1 matching over 8 bases. This CDR3 spans 14 amino acids. Germline-derived CDR1 and CDR2 are SQVTM and ANQGSEA. V shed 5 bases and J 1 base; nucleotides not matched to a gene: 6. The CDR3 loop reads CSVRDRPSNTEAFF. In DNA, the CDR3 is TGCAGCGTTAGGGACAGGCCTTCGAACACTGAAGCTTTCTTT.

V usage is TRBV2 and J usage is TRBJ1-1; perhaps TRBD1 as D (5 bases). Germline V lookup: CDR1 SNHLY, CDR2 FYNNEI. Trimming removed 7 bases from V and 4 bases from J, with 13 bases in between. The CDR3 sequence is 13 residues long. CDR3 coding DNA: TGTGCCAGCACTCTGGCCGGGGGCACTGAAGCTTTCTTT. Protein: CASTLAGGTEAFF.

The J gene is TRBJ1-1, the V gene TRBV10-1; 8 bases match TRBD1. V trimming: 2 bases; J trimming: 0 bases; junction bases outside the gene matches: 2. Germline V gene sequence: CDR1 WNHNN, CDR2 SYGVQD (reference sequence). The length of the CDR3 is 15 residues. The CDR3 reads CASSEPDRVNTEAFF. CDR3 nucleotides: TGCGCCAGCAGTGAGCCGGACAGGGTGAACACTGAAGCTTTCTTT.

The chain combines TRBV5-6 with TRBJ2-1; tentatively, D is TRBD1 (6 bases). CDR1 is SGHDT, CDR2 YYEEEE, per germline. With 0 bases removed from V and 4 bases from J, the gap between germline ends came to 11 bases. The CDR3 length is 15 residues. CDR3 DNA: TGTGCCAGCAGCTTGGGGGCAGGGGCTTACAATGAGCAGTTCTTC. Protein sequence: CASSLGAGAYNEQFF.

This chain joins TRBV3-1 (or the pseudogene TRBV3-2) and TRBJ1-2, with 9 bases identical to TRBD1. This CDR3 has 14 amino acids. Germline CDR1 and CDR2: LGHDT and YNNKEL (reference sequence). Trimming took 5 bases from V and 5 from J; bases not matched to a gene: 6. As DNA, the CDR3 is TGTGCCAGCAGCGCCGGACAGGGGACATATGGCTACACCTTC. Amino acids: CASSAGQGTYGYTF.

The chain carries TRBV5-5 and TRBJ1-3, with D perhaps TRBD1 (5 bases). Germline lookup yields CDR1 SGHKS and CDR2 YYEKEE (reference sequence). This CDR3 has 16 amino acids. The V gene lost 4 bases and the J gene lost 0 bases, with 14 bases spanning the gap. CDR3 DNA sequence: TGTGCCAGCAGCCCCGGGGGAAGTAACTCTGGAAACACCATATATTTT. The encoded protein is CASSPGGSNSGNTIYF.

The V call is TRBV5-1, the J call TRBJ2-1; no clear D. Germline V gives CDR1 SGHRS, CDR2 YFSETQ. CDR3 size: 15 residues. Trimming left V 4 bases short and J 5 bases short, with 16 bases between. Written as DNA, the CDR3 is TGCGCCAGCAGCGTAGGTGCAGGATCAAACAATGAGCAGTTCTTC. Encoded protein: CASSVGAGSNNEQFF.

This chain uses TRBV28 with TRBJ1-1; D not certain. The germline V gene has CDR1 MDHEN and CDR2 SYDVKM. This CDR3 has 11 amino acids. V was clipped by 8 bases and J by 6 bases, with 10 bases between them. As DNA, the CDR3 is TGTGCCAGCTTTTCAAGGGCTGAAGCTTTCTTT. It yields the protein CASFSRAEAFF.

On this clone itself: It is likely a read error, because the conserved phenylalanine at the end of the CDR3 is missing. The DNA is left out, because the CDR3 cannot be placed on it with certainty; the CDR3 is given as TCRdb lists it. The V and J genes are TRBV25-1 and TRBJ1-1. The CDR3 adds up to 11 amino acids, both ends counted. From germline, CDR1 is MGHDK and CDR2 SYGVNS. The CDR3 loop reads CASSLEVRGCK.

The V gene is TRBV6-6, the J gene TRBJ1-1; D is unresolved. Germline V lookup: CDR1 MNHNY, CDR2 SVGAGI (reference sequence). V lost 5 bases and J 2 bases, leaving 18 bases between the germline ends. The CDR3 extends over 16 amino acids. CDR3 amino acids: CASSVTGLGSNTEAFF. The CDR3 region has the DNA TGTGCCAGCAGTGTTACGGGGTTGGGGTCTAACACTGAAGCTTTCTTT.

The rearrangement uses TRBV10-3 and TRBJ2-5; D gene uncertain. Trimming removed 4 bases from V and 3 bases from J, with 6 bases in between. The germline CDR1 and CDR2 sequences are ENHRY and SYGVKD. The CDR3 has 12 amino acids. The CDR3 spells CAISVGEETQYF. CDR3 coding DNA: TGTGCCATCAGTGTTGGAGAAGAGACCCAGTACTTC.

The CDR3 region is CASSLPKDTQYF. The CDR3 coding sequence is TGTGCCAGCAGCCTTCCCAAGGATACGCAGTATTTT. The V gene is TRBV28, the J gene TRBJ2-3; D is unresolved. Per the germline V gene, CDR1 is MDHEN and CDR2 is SYDVKM. Between the trimmed V and J ends, which lost 6 bases and 6 bases, there was a span of 10 bases. This CDR3 region has 12 residues.

The V and J genes are TRBV18 and TRBJ2-5; D remains ambiguous. Trimming took 4 bases from V and 5 from J, leaving 14 bases between them. Germline CDR1 reads KGHSH; CDR2 reads LQKENI. CDR3 size: 14 residues. The DNA of the CDR3 is TGTGCCAGCTCACAATACAGCCCCCCTGAGACCCAGTACTTC. This codes for CASSQYSPPETQYF.

The chain is built from TRBV6-1 and TRBJ1-1; the D gene is possibly TRBD1 (6 bases). Germline CDR1 and CDR2: MNHNS and SASEGT. V shed 3 bases and J shed 0 bases, with 11 bases lying between them. The CDR3 loop spans 15 amino acids. The CDR3 spells CASSEDDRLNTEAFF. The CDR3 DNA reads TGTGCCAGCAGTGAGGATGACAGGTTGAACACTGAAGCTTTCTTT.

This clone was recorded only once. The chain couples TRBV5-1 to TRBJ2-3, with D possibly being TRBD1 or TRBD2 (5 bases each). CDR3 size: 15 residues. Germline CDR1 SGHRS, CDR2 YFSETQ. V dropped 4 bases and J dropped 0 bases, with 12 bases sitting between them. CDR3 residues: CASSTRGRSTDTQYF. The DNA for the CDR3 is TGCGCCAGCAGCACGAGGGGAAGGAGCACAGATACGCAGTATTTT.

V gene TRBV5-8 combines with J gene TRBJ1-5, with D hard to call. V was clipped by 1 base and J by 6 bases, with 2 bases between them. This CDR3 contains 11 residues. CDR1 and CDR2 from the germline V gene are SGHTS and YDEGEE. For the CDR3, the DNA is TGTGCCAGCAGCTTGATTCAGCCCCAGCATTTT. Amino acids: CASSLIQPQHF.

The CDR3, as DNA: TGTGCCAGCAGCCCCACCCCGACCGGGGAGCTGTTTTTT. Translation gives CASSPTPTGELFF. This chain joins TRBV7-9 and TRBJ2-2; D is undetermined. The CDR3 extends over 13 amino acids. Per germline, CDR1 SEHNR and CDR2 FQNEAQ (reference sequence). V was shortened by 5 bases and J by 5 bases, with 9 bases between the two germline ends.

By share, this clone ranks as medium-sized (0.01 to 0.1%). This sequence joins TRBV10-3 and TRBJ2-5, with D tentatively TRBD1 or TRBD2 (6 bases each). The CDR3 spans 16 residues. V was clipped by 0 bases and J by 1 base, with 12 bases between them. Germline lookup yields CDR1 ENHRY and CDR2 SYGVKD. DNA of the CDR3: TGTGCCATCAGTGAGTCGCCGGGGGCCTTCCAAGAGACCCAGTACTTC. As protein: CAISESPGAFQETQYF.

The V call is TRBV15, the J call TRBJ2-5, with TRBD2 matching over 10 bases. The CDR3 runs to 17 residues. Germline V CDR1 and CDR2: LNHNV, YYDKDF (reference sequence). Losses at the gene ends were 0 bases for V and 9 bases for J; bases not matched to a gene: 13. Written as DNA, the CDR3 is TGTGCCACCAGCAGAGATATTCCGACTAGCGGGCTTATGTCCCAGTACTTC. Its translation is CATSRDIPTSGLMSQYF.

This sequence joins TRBV6-2 or TRBV6-3 and TRBJ2-7; 8 nucleotides align to TRBD1. The germline gives CDR1 MNHEY, CDR2 SVGEGT. The J segment lost 2 bases and the V segment lost 4 bases, leaving 7 bases of the junction unmatched. The CDR3 is 15 residues long. CDR3 residues: CASSFQTGAAYEQYF. CDR3 nucleotides: TGTGCCAGCAGTTTCCAGACAGGGGCGGCCTACGAGCAGTACTTC.

This clone was counted a few times. This chain joins TRBV18 and TRBJ2-7; 7 nucleotides align to TRBD1. The CDR3 has 14 amino acids. Trimming cost V 3 bases and J 4 bases; bases outside gene matches: 6. The germline V gene has CDR1 KGHSH and CDR2 LQKENI. The CDR3 region is CASSPSPTGYEQYF. The DNA for the CDR3 is TGTGCCAGCTCACCGTCGCCGACAGGGTACGAGCAGTACTTC. Using reference TRBV18 and TRBJ2-7 for the parts outside the CDR3, the full variable domain is NAGVMQNPRHLVRRRGQEARLRCSPMKGHSHVYWYRQLPEEGLKFMVYLQKENIIDESGMPKERFSAEFPKEGPSILRIQQVVRGDSAAYFCASSPSPTGYEQYFGPGTRLTVT.

This clone was detected only once. The chain links TRBV28 to TRBJ1-5; possibly TRBD1 for D (5 bases). This CDR3 comprises 16 residues. V lost 5 bases to trimming and J lost 11 bases, with 25 bases between them. Germline V gene lookup returns CDR1 MDHEN and CDR2 SYDVKM. CDR3 in amino acids: CASSHPQVFLKESQHF. DNA of the CDR3: TGTGCCAGCAGTCACCCACAGGTATTTCTCAAAGAGTCCCAGCATTTT.

The chain combines TRBV7-6 with TRBJ1-1; no reliable D call. The CDR3 is 15 residues long. Germline values: CDR1 SGHVS, CDR2 FNYEAQ. Between the trimmed V and J ends, which lost 0 bases and 1 base, there was a span of 9 bases. CDR3 in amino acids: CASSLAGSQNTEAFF. The CDR3 nucleotides read TGTGCCAGCAGCTTAGCTGGCAGCCAGAACACTGAAGCTTTCTTT.

This sequence joins TRBV4-1 and TRBJ2-3; 7 bases line up with TRBD2. The CDR3 is 15 amino acids. V shed 4 bases, J shed 0 bases, and the junction held 4 bases outside the gene matches. CDR1 and CDR2 (germline): MGHRA, YSYEKL. The CDR3 sequence is CASSPKAGSTDTQYF. The CDR3 bases are TGCGCCAGCAGCCCAAAAGCGGGGAGCACAGATACGCAGTATTTT.

The chain uses TRBV3-1 (or the pseudogene TRBV3-2) and TRBJ1-5, with unresolved D. The CDR3 has 13 amino acids. Germline CDR1 is LGHDT and CDR2 is YNNKEL (reference sequence). Trimming took off 1 base at V and 7 bases at J, with 8 bases between the two ends. The CDR3 sequence is CASSQVGEQPQHF. CDR3 nucleotide sequence: TGTGCCAGCAGCCAAGTGGGAGAACAGCCCCAGCATTTT.

V and J are TRBV6-6 and TRBJ1-5; a weak D match, TRBD1 (6 bases). This CDR3 contains 14 residues. Deletions cut 5 bases from V and 6 bases from J, with 14 bases between. CDR1 is MNHNY, CDR2 SVGAGI, per germline (reference sequence). This chain's CDR3 is CASSREGVVQPQHF. The CDR3 DNA sequence: TGTGCCAGCAGTCGGGAGGGGGTTGTTCAGCCCCAGCATTTT.

The chain is built from TRBV5-4 and TRBJ2-2; D is unclear. Germline V CDR1 and CDR2: SGHNT, YYREEE (reference sequence). The V and J ends lost 4 bases and 8 bases respectively, with 9 bases between them. The CDR3 is made up of 12 amino acids. This CDR3 reads CASSPLKGELFF. The CDR3 nucleotides are TGTGCCAGCAGCCCCTTGAAAGGGGAGCTGTTTTTT.